The rows below give T cell receptor beta chains drawn from one sample of a study of cytomegalovirus exposure and HLA in healthy donors. The protocol was immunoSEQ multiplex PCR, while the TCRdb copy is restricted to in-frame clones and leaves out a portion. The sample gives approximately 160,000 clones, 70% to 80% of which show up once; roughly 1% is in the top ten. Specimen: PBMCs. These receptor sequences come from a woman aged 35 to 49 in good health and CMV-seronegative. The CDR3 runs from the conserved cysteine through the conserved F or W. Each record gives: J gene, D gene, V gene, clone size, CDR3 protein, CDR3 DNA. D genes are given only for firm matches. Size values are once, few and many counts, or a class for expanded clones, and some rows have none.

J: TRBJ2-2
D: TRBD2
V: TRBV2
size: .
CDR3: CASSERGTTTGELFF
DNA: TGTGCCAGCAGTGAAAGAGGGACTACGACCGGGGAGCTGTTTTTT

J: TRBJ2-2
D: .
V: TRBV5-1
size: few
CDR3: CASSLGQYILAPGELFF
DNA: TGCGCCAGCAGCTTGGGCCAATATATTCTAGCCCCGGGGGAGCTGTTTTTT

J: TRBJ2-4
D: TRBD2
V: TRBV4-2
size: .
CDR3: CASSQDPGLAGGRGKNIQYF
DNA: TGTGCCAGCAGCCAAGATCCGGGACTAGCGGGAGGTCGGGGCAAAAACATTCAGTACTTC

J: TRBJ2-6
D: .
V: TRBV5-1
size: .
CDR3: CASSSELTGANVLTF
DNA: TGCGCCAGCAGCTCGGAGTTAACTGGGGCCAACGTCCTGACTTTC

J: TRBJ2-2
D: TRBD1
V: TRBV7-6
size: .
CDR3: CASSPAGGATNTGELFF
DNA: TGTGCCAGCAGCCCAGCAGGGGGAGCGACCAACACCGGGGAGCTGTTTTTT

J: TRBJ2-1
D: TRBD2
V: TRBV6-4
size: .
CDR3: CASSGSSGSGVEQFF
DNA: TGTGCCAGCAGTGGCTCTAGCGGGAGTGGTGTTGAGCAGTTCTTC

J: TRBJ2-5
D: TRBD2
V: TRBV7-8
size: .
CDR3: CASSQGLAETQYF
DNA: TGTGCCAGCAGCCAGGGACTAGCAGAGACCCAGTACTTC

J: TRBJ1-5
D: TRBD1
V: TRBV28
size: .
CDR3: CATISGGQGSNQPQHF
DNA: TGTGCCACCATCAGTGGCGGACAGGGTTCTAATCAGCCCCAGCATTTT

J: TRBJ2-1
D: TRBD2
V: TRBV7-3
size: .
CDR3: CASSKTSGRRNEQFF
DNA: TGTGCCAGCAGCAAAACTAGCGGGAGGCGGAATGAGCAGTTCTTC

J: TRBJ1-1
D: .
V: TRBV7-9
size: once
CDR3: CASSLDRAVTEAFF
DNA: TGTGCCAGCAGCTTAGACAGAGCAGTGACTGAAGCTTTCTTT

J: TRBJ1-4
D: TRBD1
V: TRBV7-2
size: once
CDR3: CASSWTGQGNEKLFF
DNA: TGTGCCAGCAGCTGGACAGGACAGGGGAATGAAAAACTGTTTTTT

J: TRBJ2-7
D: .
V: TRBV7-9
size: .
CDR3: CASSNWDTRSYEQYF
DNA: TGTGCCAGCAGCAACTGGGACACCCGCTCCTACGAGCAGTACTTC

J: TRBJ2-5
D: .
V: TRBV28
size: .
CDR3: CASSPGGRETQYF
DNA: TGTGCCAGCAGTCCAGGTGGTCGGGAGACCCAGTACTTC

J: TRBJ1-1
D: .
V: TRBV19
size: .
CDR3: CASKLGNTEAFF
DNA: TGTGCCAGTAAGCTAGGGAACACTGAAGCTTTCTTT

J: TRBJ2-3
D: .
V: TRBV11-3
size: .
CDR3: CASSSRRLGTDTQYF
DNA: TGTGCCAGCAGCTCAAGGCGACTAGGAACAGATACGCAGTATTTT

J: TRBJ2-1
D: TRBD1
V: TRBV5-4
size: .
CDR3: CASSGWDRHNEQFF
DNA: TGTGCCAGCAGCGGGTGGGACAGACACAATGAGCAGTTCTTC

J: TRBJ2-3
D: .
V: TRBV5-1
size: once
CDR3: CASSPRVSPDTQYF
DNA: TGCGCCAGCAGCCCCAGGGTCTCCCCAGATACGCAGTATTTT

J: TRBJ2-1
D: .
V: TRBV9
size: .
CDR3: CASSVRLPGEQFF
DNA: TGTGCCAGCAGCGTTCGGCTCCCGGGGGAGCAGTTCTTC

J: TRBJ2-5
D: TRBD1
V: TRBV19
size: .
CDR3: CASSTRGGEETQYF
DNA: TGTGCCAGTAGTACTCGAGGGGGCGAAGAGACCCAGTACTTC

J: TRBJ2-7
D: TRBD2
V: TRBV19
size: once
CDR3: CASKGAGASGEQYF
DNA: TGTGCCAGTAAAGGGGCGGGAGCATCAGGGGAGCAGTACTTC

J: TRBJ2-1
D: TRBD2
V: TRBV2
size: .
CDR3: CACSLTLAGENEQFF
DNA: TGTGCCTGCTCCCTGACTCTAGCGGGAGAAAATGAGCAGTTCTTC

J: TRBJ1-5
D: .
V: TRBV7-8
size: .
CDR3: CASSSAQGQPQHF
DNA: TGTGCCAGCAGCTCCGCACAGGGTCAGCCCCAGCATTTT

J: TRBJ1-5
D: .
V: TRBV6-1
size: .
CDR3: CASSEFAGDGRQPQHF
DNA: TGTGCCAGCAGTGAGTTTGCAGGGGATGGGAGACAGCCCCAGCATTTT

J: TRBJ2-2
D: TRBD2
V: TRBV9
size: .
CDR3: CASSETSGNANTGELFF
DNA: TGTGCCAGCAGCGAGACTAGCGGGAACGCGAACACCGGGGAGCTGTTTTTT

J: TRBJ1-1
D: .
V: TRBV2
size: .
CDR3: CASSLSGAEDFF
DNA: TGTGCCAGCAGCCTGAGTGGGGCTGAAGATTTCTTT

J: TRBJ1-2
D: .
V: TRBV28
size: .
CDR3: CASSSPGVANYGYTF
DNA: TGTGCCAGCAGTTCACCAGGGGTAGCTAACTATGGCTACACCTTC

J: TRBJ2-7
D: .
V: TRBV11-2
size: .
CDR3: CASSLDGLQTYEQYF
DNA: TGTGCCAGCAGCCTAGACGGACTCCAAACCTACGAGCAGTACTTC

J: TRBJ2-1
D: .
V: TRBV27
size: .
CDR3: CASKGAGRTEQFF
DNA: TGTGCCAGCAAGGGGGCAGGGAGGACGGAGCAGTTCTTC

J: TRBJ1-5
D: TRBD1
V: TRBV6-1
size: few
CDR3: CASSGGTPGQPYQPQHF
DNA: TGTGCCAGCAGTGGGGGGACTCCGGGACAGCCTTATCAGCCCCAGCATTTT

J: TRBJ2-2
D: TRBD1
V: TRBV29-1
size: .
CDR3: CSASPGQGSGELFF
DNA: TGCAGCGCATCCCCGGGACAGGGTTCCGGGGAGCTGTTTTTT

J: TRBJ2-1
D: .
V: TRBV15
size: .
CDR3: CATSRDRSVNEQFF
DNA: TGTGCCACCAGCAGAGATCGGAGTGTGAATGAGCAGTTCTTC

J: TRBJ2-5
D: TRBD2
V: TRBV5-1
size: .
CDR3: CASSLAASGMETQYF
DNA: TGCGCCAGCAGCTTGGCGGCTAGCGGGATGGAGACCCAGTACTTC

J: TRBJ2-1
D: .
V: TRBV11-2
size: .
CDR3: CASSLSRAAGKLYNEQFF
DNA: TGTGCCAGCAGCTTATCGAGGGCTGCGGGGAAACTTTACAATGAGCAGTTCTTC

J: TRBJ1-4
D: TRBD1
V: TRBV6-4
size: once
CDR3: CASIQLNRGHTFHEKLFF
DNA: TGTGCCAGCATCCAACTGAACAGGGGACACACCTTCCATGAAAAACTGTTTTTT

J: TRBJ1-2
D: TRBD1
V: TRBV5-1
size: .
CDR3: CASSLGPGTGGYGYTF
DNA: TGCGCCAGCAGCTTGGGGCCGGGAACAGGGGGCTATGGCTACACCTTC